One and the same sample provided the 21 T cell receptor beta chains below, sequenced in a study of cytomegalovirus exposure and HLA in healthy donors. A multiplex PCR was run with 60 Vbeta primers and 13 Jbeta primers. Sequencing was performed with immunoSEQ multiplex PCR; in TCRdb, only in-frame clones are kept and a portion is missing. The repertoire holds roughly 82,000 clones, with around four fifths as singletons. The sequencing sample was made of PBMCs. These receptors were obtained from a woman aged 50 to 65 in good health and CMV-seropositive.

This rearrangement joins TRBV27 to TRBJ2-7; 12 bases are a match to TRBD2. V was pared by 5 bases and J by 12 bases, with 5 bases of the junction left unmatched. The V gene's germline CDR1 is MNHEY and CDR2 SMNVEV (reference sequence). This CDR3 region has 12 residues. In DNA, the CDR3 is TGTGCCAGCAGTCAAACTAGCGGGAGGACGTACTTC. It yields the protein CASSQTSGRTYF.

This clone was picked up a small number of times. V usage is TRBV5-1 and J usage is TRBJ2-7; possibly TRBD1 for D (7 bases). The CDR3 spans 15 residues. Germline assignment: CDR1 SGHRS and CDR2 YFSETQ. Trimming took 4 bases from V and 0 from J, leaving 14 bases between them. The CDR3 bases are TGCGCCAGCAGCCCAGATCAGGGGGGCTCCTACGAGCAGTACTTC. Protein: CASSPDQGGSYEQYF.

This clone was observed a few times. The CDR3 sequence is CASKREGRETQYF. DNA for the CDR3: TGCGCCAGCAAGCGGGAGGGCCGAGAGACCCAGTACTTC. V and J are TRBV4-1 and TRBJ2-5, with TRBD2 identical over 10 bases. V lost 7 bases, J lost 4 bases, and 3 bases stayed unmatched. Germline CDR1 reads MGHRA; CDR2 reads YSYEKL. The CDR3 spans 13 residues.

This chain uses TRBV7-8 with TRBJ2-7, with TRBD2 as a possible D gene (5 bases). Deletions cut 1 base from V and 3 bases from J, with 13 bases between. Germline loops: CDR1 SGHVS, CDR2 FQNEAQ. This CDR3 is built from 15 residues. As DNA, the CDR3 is TGTGCCAGCAGCTTAGTTGCTAGCAAGGTCTACGAGCAGTACTTC. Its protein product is CASSLVASKVYEQYF.

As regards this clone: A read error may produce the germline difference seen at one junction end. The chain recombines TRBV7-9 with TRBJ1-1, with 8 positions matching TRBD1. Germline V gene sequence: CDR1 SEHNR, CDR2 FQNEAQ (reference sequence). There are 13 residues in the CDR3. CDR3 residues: CSSSTGQGTEAFF. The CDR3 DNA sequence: TGTTCCAGCAGCACAGGACAGGGCACTGAAGCTTTCTTT.

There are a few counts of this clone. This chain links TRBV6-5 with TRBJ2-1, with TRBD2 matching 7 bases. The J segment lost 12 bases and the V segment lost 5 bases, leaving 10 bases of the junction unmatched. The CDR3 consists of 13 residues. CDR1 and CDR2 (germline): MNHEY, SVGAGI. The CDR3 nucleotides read TGTGCCAGCAGTACGCGGGAGTATAGCGTGCAGTTCTTC. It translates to CASSTREYSVQFF.

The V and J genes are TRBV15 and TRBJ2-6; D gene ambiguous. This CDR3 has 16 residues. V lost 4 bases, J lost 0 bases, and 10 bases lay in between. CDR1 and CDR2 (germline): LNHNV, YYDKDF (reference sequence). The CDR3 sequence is CATSKPRNSGANVLTF. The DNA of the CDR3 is TGTGCCACCAGCAAACCCAGGAACTCTGGGGCCAACGTCCTGACTTTC.

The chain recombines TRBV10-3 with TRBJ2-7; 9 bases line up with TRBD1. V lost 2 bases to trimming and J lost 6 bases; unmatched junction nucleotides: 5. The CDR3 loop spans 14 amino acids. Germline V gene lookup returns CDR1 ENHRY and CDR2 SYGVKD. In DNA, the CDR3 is TGTGCCATCAGTGAGAGGACAGGGGAGGGCGAGCAGTACTTC. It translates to CAISERTGEGEQYF.

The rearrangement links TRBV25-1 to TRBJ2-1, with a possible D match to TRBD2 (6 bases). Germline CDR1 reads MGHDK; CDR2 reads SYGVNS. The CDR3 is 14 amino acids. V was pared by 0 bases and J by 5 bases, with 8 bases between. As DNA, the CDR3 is TGTGCCAGCAGTGAATACGGAGGGGACAATGAGCAGTTCTTC. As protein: CASSEYGGDNEQFF.

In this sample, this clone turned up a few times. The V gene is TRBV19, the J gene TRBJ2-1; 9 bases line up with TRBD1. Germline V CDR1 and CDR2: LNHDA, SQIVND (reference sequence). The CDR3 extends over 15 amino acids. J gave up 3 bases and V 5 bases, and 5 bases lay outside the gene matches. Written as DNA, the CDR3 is TGTGCCAGTAGTCTTGGGACAGGGTACTACAATGAGCAGTTCTTC. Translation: CASSLGTGYYNEQFF. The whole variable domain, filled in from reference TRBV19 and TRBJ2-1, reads DGGITQSPKYLFRKEGQNVTLSCEQNLNHDAMYWYRQDPGQGLRLIYYSQIVNDFQKGDIAEGYSVSREKKESFPLTVTSAQKNPTAFYLCASSLGTGYYNEQFFGPGTRLTVL.

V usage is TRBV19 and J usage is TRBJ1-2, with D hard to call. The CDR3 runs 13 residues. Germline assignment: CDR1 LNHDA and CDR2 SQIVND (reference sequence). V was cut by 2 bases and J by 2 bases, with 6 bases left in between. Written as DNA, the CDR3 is TGTGCCAGTAGTATATTACTAAACTATGGCTACACCTTC. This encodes CASSILLNYGYTF.

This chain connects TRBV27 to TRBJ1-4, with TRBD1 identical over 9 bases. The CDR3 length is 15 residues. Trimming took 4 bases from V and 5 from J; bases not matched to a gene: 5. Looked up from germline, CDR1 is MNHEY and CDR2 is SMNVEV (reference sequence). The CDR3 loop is CASSSSGTGNEKLFF. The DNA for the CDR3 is TGTGCCAGCAGTTCGTCCGGGACAGGGAATGAAAAACTGTTTTTT.

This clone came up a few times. CDR3 nucleotide sequence: TGTGCCAGCAGTTTAAGAGGGAAAGCTAATGAAAAACTGTTTTTT. Protein sequence: CASSLRGKANEKLFF. This rearrangement joins TRBV27 to TRBJ1-4; no clear D. V dropped 2 bases and J dropped 3 bases, with 10 bases sitting between them. The CDR3 covers 15 residues. Germline lookup yields CDR1 MNHEY and CDR2 SMNVEV (reference sequence).

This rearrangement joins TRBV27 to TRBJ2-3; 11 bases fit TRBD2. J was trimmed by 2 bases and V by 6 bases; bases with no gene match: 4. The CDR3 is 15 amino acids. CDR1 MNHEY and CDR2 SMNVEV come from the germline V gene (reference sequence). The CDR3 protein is CASSQLAGDTDTQYF. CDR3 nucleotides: TGTGCCAGCAGCCAACTAGCGGGAGACACAGATACGCAGTATTTT.

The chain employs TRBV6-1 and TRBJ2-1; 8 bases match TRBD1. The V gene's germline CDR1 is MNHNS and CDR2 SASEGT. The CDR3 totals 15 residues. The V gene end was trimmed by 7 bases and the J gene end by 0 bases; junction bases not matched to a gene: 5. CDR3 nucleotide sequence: TGTGCCAGCATTAGGACAGGGAACTCCTACAATGAGCAGTTCTTC. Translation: CASIRTGNSYNEQFF.

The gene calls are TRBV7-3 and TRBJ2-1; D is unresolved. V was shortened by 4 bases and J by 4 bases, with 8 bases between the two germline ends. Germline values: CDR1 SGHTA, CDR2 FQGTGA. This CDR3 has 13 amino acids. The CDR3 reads CASSSTRYNEQFF. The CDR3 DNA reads TGTGCCAGCAGCTCAACTCGTTACAATGAGCAGTTCTTC.

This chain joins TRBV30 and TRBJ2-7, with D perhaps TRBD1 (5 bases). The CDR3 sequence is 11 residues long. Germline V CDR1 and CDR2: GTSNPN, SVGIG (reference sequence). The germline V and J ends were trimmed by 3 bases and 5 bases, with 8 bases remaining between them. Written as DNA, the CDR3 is TGTGCCTGGAGAGGGGCAAACGAGCAGTACTTC. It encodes CAWRGANEQYF.

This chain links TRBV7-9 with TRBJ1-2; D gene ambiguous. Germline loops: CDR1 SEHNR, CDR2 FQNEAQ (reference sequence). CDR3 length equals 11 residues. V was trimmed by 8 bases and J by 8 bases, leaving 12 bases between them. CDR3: CASGSLRGYTF. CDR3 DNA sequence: TGTGCCAGCGGGTCTCTCAGGGGCTACACCTTC.

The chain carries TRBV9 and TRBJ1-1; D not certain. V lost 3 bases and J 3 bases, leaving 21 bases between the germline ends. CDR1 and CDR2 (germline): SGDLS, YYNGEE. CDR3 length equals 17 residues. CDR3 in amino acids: CASSGVGTPLEDTEAFF. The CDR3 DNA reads TGTGCCAGCAGCGGGGTGGGCACTCCTTTGGAGGACACTGAAGCTTTCTTT.

The CDR3 DNA is TGTGCCAGCAGCCCAACCGGGACAGGGTTGTTCACTGAAGCTTTCTTT. Translating gives CASSPTGTGLFTEAFF. This chain joins TRBV7-8 and TRBJ1-1; 9 bases align to TRBD1. The V gene end was trimmed by 5 bases and the J gene end by 4 bases; junction bases not matched to a gene: 11. The CDR3 consists of 16 residues. Germline V gives CDR1 SGHVS, CDR2 FQNEAQ.

CDR3 residues: CASSLTSGAYEQYF. In DNA form, the CDR3 reads TGTGCCAGCAGCTTAACTAGCGGGGCCTACGAGCAGTACTTC. This chain links TRBV11-3 with TRBJ2-7; 10 bases line up with TRBD2. In germline, CDR1 is SGHNT, CDR2 YENEEA. The CDR3 consists of 14 residues. V lost 2 bases, J lost 2 bases, and 0 bases stayed unmatched. Complete variable domain (other parts from reference TRBV11-3 and TRBJ2-7): EAGVVQSPRYKIIEKKQPVAFWCNPISGHNTLYWYLQNLGQGPELLIRYENEEAVDDSQLPKDRFSAERLKGVDSTLKIQPAELGDSAVYLCASSLTSGAYEQYFGPGTRLTVT.